Included here is one TCR beta chain sequence, with context. Its antigen remains unknown. The CDR3 covers 14 residues. Unmatched junction bases numbered 4, after V lost 6 bases and J lost 2 bases. The germline V gene has CDR1 ENHRY and CDR2 SYGVKD. Researchers ran the PCR with 60 Vbeta and 13 Jbeta primers. Method: immunoSEQ multiplex PCR; TCRdb's copy keeps in-frame clones and lacks some. The sample lists 100,000 or so clones, around 80% occurring once. These data originate in a study of cytomegalovirus exposure and HLA in healthy donors. Findings of the study overall: In vitro checks showed that a few CMV-associated chains really do target CMV antigens.

The chain combines TRBV10-3 with TRBJ2-5, with 9 nucleotides matching TRBD2. The TCR sequence derives from a man younger than 45 in good health and CMV-seronegative. Material for sequencing was PBMCs. CDR3 sequence reads: CAIRERGVQETQYF. The CDR3 region has the DNA TGTGCCATCAGGGAGCGGGGGGTTCAAGAGACCCAGTACTTC.